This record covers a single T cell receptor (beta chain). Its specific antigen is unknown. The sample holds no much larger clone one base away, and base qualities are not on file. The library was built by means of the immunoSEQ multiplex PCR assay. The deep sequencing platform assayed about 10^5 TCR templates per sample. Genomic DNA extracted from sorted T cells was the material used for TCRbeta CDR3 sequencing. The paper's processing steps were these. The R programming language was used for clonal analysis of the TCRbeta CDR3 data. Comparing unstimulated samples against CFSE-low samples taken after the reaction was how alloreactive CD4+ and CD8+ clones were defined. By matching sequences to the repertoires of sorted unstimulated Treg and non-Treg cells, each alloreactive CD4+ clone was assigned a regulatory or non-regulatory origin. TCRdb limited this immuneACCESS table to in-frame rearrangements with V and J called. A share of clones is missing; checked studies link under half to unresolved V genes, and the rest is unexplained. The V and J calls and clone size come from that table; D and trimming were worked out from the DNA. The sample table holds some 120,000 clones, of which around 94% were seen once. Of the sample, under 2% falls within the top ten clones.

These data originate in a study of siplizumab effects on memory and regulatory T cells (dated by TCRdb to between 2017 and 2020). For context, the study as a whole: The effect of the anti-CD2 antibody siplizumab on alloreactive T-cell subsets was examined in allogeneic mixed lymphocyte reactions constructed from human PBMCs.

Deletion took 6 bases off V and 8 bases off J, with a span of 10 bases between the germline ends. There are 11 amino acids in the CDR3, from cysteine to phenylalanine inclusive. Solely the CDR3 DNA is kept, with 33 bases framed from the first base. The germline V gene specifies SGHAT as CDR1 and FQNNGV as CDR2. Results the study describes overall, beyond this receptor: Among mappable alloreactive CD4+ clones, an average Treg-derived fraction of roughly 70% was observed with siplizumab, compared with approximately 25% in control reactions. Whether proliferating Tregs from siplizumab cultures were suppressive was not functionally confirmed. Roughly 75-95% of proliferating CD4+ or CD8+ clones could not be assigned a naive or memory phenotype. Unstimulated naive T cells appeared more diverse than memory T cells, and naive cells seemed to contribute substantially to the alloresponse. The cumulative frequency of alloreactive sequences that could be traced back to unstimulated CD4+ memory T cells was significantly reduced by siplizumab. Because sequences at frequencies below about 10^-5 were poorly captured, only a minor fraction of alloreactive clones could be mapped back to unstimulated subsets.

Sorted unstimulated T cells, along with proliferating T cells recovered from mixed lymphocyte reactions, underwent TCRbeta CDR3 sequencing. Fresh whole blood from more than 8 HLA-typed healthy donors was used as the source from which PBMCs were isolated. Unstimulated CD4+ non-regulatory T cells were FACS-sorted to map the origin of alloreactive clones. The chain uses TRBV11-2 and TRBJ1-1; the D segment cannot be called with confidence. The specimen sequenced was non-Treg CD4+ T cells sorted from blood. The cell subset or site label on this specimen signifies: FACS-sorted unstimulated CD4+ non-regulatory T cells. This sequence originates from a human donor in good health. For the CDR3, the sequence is CASSVRTEAFF. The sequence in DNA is TGTGCCAGCAGTGTCCGAACCGAAGCTTTCTTT.